The next 8 T cell receptor beta chains were all read from a single sample in a study of T cell responses to AZD1222 COVID-19 vaccine. Measured with immunoSEQ multiplex PCR; TCRdb has only the in-frame clones, and not every one. Here the sample spans 54,000 or so clones, 70% to 90% being singletons. Sequencing was performed on peripheral blood, taken on day 0 of AZD1222 vaccination. The receptors stem from an adult in good health.

This sequence joins TRBV15 and TRBJ1-1; D call uncertain. CDR1 and CDR2 from the germline V gene are LNHNV and YYDKDF (reference sequence). The CDR3 loop spans 15 amino acids. With 0 bases removed from V and 0 bases from J, the gap between germline ends came to 8 bases. The CDR3 DNA is TGTGCCACCAGCAGAGAACGAATCATGAACACTGAAGCTTTCTTT. Translated, it gives CATSRERIMNTEAFF.

The chain uses TRBV19 and TRBJ2-2, with 7 bases identical to TRBD1. Germline CDR1 is LNHDA and CDR2 is SQIVND (reference sequence). J was trimmed by 0 bases and V by 7 bases; bases with no gene match: 8. The CDR3 spans 16 residues. The DNA for the CDR3 is TGTGCCAGTACTCGAATGGGGACAGCGAACACCGGGGAGCTGTTTTTT. It specifies CASTRMGTANTGELFF.

CDR3 residues: CASRDAPRNAAFF. The DNA of the CDR3 is TGTGCCAGTAGGGACGCACCGAGAAACGCGGCTTTCTTT. This chain links TRBV19 with TRBJ1-1; D ambiguous. Between the trimmed V and J ends, which lost 6 bases and 11 bases, there was a span of 19 bases. CDR1 is LNHDA, CDR2 SQIVND, per germline (reference sequence). CDR3 length: 13 amino acids.

V and J are TRBV3-1 (or the pseudogene TRBV3-2) and TRBJ2-7; 11 bases agree with TRBD2. Trimming took 5 bases from V and 0 from J; bases not matched to a gene: 0. Per germline, CDR1 LGHDT and CDR2 YNNKEL (reference sequence). This CDR3 contains 14 residues. The CDR3 protein is CASSGTSGSYEQYF. The CDR3 DNA reads TGTGCCAGCAGCGGGACTAGCGGCTCCTACGAGCAGTACTTC.

This clone was recorded once. This chain joins TRBV28 and TRBJ2-3, with 12 bases lining up with TRBD2. Per the germline V gene, CDR1 is MDHEN and CDR2 is SYDVKM. There are 15 residues in the CDR3. V lost 3 bases, J lost 8 bases, and 6 bases stayed unmatched. CDR3 in amino acids: CASSFPLAGGGTQYF. In DNA, the CDR3 is TGTGCCAGCAGTTTTCCCCTAGCGGGAGGGGGTACGCAGTATTTT.

V is TRBV3-1 (or the pseudogene TRBV3-2) and J is TRBJ1-2; the D gene is possibly TRBD1 (5 bases). This CDR3 comprises 14 residues. Germline CDR1 LGHDT, CDR2 YNNKEL (reference sequence). Trimming removed 2 bases from V and 7 bases from J, with 14 bases in between. CDR3 region: CASSQRQGGGGYTF. The CDR3 region has the DNA TGTGCCAGCAGCCAAAGGCAGGGAGGAGGTGGCTACACCTTC.

The chain employs TRBV7-2 and TRBJ2-1, with 10 bases lining up with TRBD2. CDR1 and CDR2 from the germline V gene are SGHTA and FQGNSA. CDR3 length: 17 amino acids. The junction had 14 bases not matched to a gene; V was cut back by 4 bases and J by 8 bases. CDR3 bases: TGTGCCAGCAGCTCGCCTAGCGGGAGCGGCCCCATGTATGAGCAGTTCTTC. This translates into CASSSPSGSGPMYEQFF.

V is TRBV9 and J is TRBJ2-7; D not resolved. CDR1 is SGDLS, CDR2 YYNGEE, per germline. Deletions cut 0 bases from V and 2 bases from J, with 9 bases between. The CDR3 has 14 residues. The CDR3 DNA sequence: TGTGCCAGCAGCGTAGGGTTGGTTCCCTACGAGCAGTACTTC. It is translated as CASSVGLVPYEQYF.